This T cell receptor (beta chain) was retrieved from a study of T cells after yellow fever vaccination. Findings and limits, study-wide: One caveat is that FACS-sorted repertoires could contain abundant clonotypes contaminating from the bulk population. Subsequent to the booster, the majority of primary-vaccination clones reappeared (around 96% CD4, approximately 85% CD8).

The V gene's germline CDR1 is SGHKS and CDR2 YYEKEE (reference sequence). This CDR3 is 18 amino acids long. V lost 4 bases and J lost 0, with 21 bases in between. The authors made TCR cDNA by 5'RACE template switching, adding a universal primer site and UMIs. From the 5' RACE reads, TCRdb called clonotypes with MiXCR, one entry per CDR3 protein. Here the sample spans about 550,000 distinct CDR3 sequences, approximately 21% being singletons. This clonotype was counted only a few times. Its matching antigen is unknown. Sequencing was performed on PBMCs, taken 15 days after the yellow fever booster vaccination. The rearrangement links TRBV5-5 to TRBJ2-3, with D perhaps TRBD1 or TRBD2 (5 bases each). This sequence was found in a man aged 25-45 years who received the YFV17D yellow fever vaccine. For the CDR3, the DNA is TGTGCCAGCAGCCCAGGGACCTCTCCTTCTACTAGCACAGATACGCAGTATTTT. Protein sequence: CASSPGTSPSTSTDTQYF. Filled out from reference TRBV5-5 and TRBJ2-3, the complete variable domain reads DAGVTQSPTHLIKTRGQQVTLRCSPISGHKSVSWYQQVLGQGPQFIFQYYEKEERGRGNFPDRFSARQFPNYSSELNVNALLLGDSALYLCASSPGTSPSTSTDTQYFGPGTRLTVL.